Sequencing of this TCR beta chain was carried out in a study of OX40 agonist ivuxolimab in advanced cancers. Produced via immunoSEQ multiplex PCR; TCRdb's table is partial and in-frame only. Of about 77,000 clones detected, around 83% appear once; the ten largest clones hold approximately 0.8%. V lost 4 bases to trimming and J lost 2 bases; unmatched junction nucleotides: 4. This CDR3 region has 16 residues. The germline CDR1 and CDR2 sequences are KGHSH and LQKENI. Anyone with autoimmune disease history or systemic immunosuppression was excluded. The input for sequencing was CD4+ or CD8+ T cells sorted from blood, taken in a trial of the OX40 agonist ivuxolimab. The sequence was collected from an adult with an advanced solid tumor such as melanoma, head and neck, liver or kidney cancer. The chain carries TRBV18 and TRBJ1-3; 11 bases are a match to TRBD1. As DNA, the CDR3 is TGTGCCAGCTCACGACTGGACAGGGGGCCTGGAAACACCATATATTTT. Its protein product is CASSRLDRGPGNTIYF. The entire variable domain, with the rest obtained from reference TRBV18 and TRBJ1-3, is as follows: NAGVMQNPRHLVRRRGQEARLRCSPMKGHSHVYWYRQLPEEGLKFMVYLQKENIIDESGMPKERFSAEFPKEGPSILRIQQVVRGDSAAYFCASSRLDRGPGNTIYFGEGSWLTVV.